This note documents a single T cell receptor (beta chain) sequence. What it recognizes is unknown. This sample was included in a study of T cell responses to AZD1222 COVID-19 vaccine. The table came from immunoSEQ multiplex PCR; TCRdb's copy has only in-frame clones and leaves some out. The data hold around 150,000 clones, with roughly 88% observed a single time. The CDR3 contains 15 residues. The V end was cut by 3 bases, the J end by 0 bases, with 12 bases between. In germline, CDR1 is SGHTA, CDR2 FQGNSA. Study-wide points: Repertoires in all cases were sampled only once the peak T cell response had passed. Donors in the cohort were predominantly white British and more often female, and clonal diversity was possibly underestimated.

The input for sequencing was peripheral blood, taken on day 0 of MenACWY control vaccination. J is TRBJ2-7 and V is TRBV7-2, with D possibly being TRBD2 (5 bases). The clonotype was recovered from an adult in good health. CDR3 residues: CASSLRAGLSYEQYF. CDR3 bases: TGTGCCAGCAGCTTGAGGGCGGGCCTCTCCTACGAGCAGTACTTC.